Sequencing of this T cell receptor (beta chain) was carried out in a study of technical replicates of blood from four donors. CDR3 length: 11 residues. Trimming shortened V by 7 bases and J by 2 bases, and 9 bases separated the two germline ends. CDR1 and CDR2 from the germline V gene are SQVTM and ANQGSEA. The repertoire was sequenced with immunoSEQ multiplex PCR; TCRdb's copy has only in-frame clones and lacks some. This table holds more than 80,000 clones, roughly 95% found once. The receptor was isolated from a human donor in good health. The chain links TRBV29-1 to TRBJ2-7, with D hard to call. The sequencing sample was made of T cells isolated from PBMCs. The CDR3, as DNA: TGCAGCGCTACAGCAACCTACGAGCAGTACTTC. Amino acids: CSATATYEQYF.